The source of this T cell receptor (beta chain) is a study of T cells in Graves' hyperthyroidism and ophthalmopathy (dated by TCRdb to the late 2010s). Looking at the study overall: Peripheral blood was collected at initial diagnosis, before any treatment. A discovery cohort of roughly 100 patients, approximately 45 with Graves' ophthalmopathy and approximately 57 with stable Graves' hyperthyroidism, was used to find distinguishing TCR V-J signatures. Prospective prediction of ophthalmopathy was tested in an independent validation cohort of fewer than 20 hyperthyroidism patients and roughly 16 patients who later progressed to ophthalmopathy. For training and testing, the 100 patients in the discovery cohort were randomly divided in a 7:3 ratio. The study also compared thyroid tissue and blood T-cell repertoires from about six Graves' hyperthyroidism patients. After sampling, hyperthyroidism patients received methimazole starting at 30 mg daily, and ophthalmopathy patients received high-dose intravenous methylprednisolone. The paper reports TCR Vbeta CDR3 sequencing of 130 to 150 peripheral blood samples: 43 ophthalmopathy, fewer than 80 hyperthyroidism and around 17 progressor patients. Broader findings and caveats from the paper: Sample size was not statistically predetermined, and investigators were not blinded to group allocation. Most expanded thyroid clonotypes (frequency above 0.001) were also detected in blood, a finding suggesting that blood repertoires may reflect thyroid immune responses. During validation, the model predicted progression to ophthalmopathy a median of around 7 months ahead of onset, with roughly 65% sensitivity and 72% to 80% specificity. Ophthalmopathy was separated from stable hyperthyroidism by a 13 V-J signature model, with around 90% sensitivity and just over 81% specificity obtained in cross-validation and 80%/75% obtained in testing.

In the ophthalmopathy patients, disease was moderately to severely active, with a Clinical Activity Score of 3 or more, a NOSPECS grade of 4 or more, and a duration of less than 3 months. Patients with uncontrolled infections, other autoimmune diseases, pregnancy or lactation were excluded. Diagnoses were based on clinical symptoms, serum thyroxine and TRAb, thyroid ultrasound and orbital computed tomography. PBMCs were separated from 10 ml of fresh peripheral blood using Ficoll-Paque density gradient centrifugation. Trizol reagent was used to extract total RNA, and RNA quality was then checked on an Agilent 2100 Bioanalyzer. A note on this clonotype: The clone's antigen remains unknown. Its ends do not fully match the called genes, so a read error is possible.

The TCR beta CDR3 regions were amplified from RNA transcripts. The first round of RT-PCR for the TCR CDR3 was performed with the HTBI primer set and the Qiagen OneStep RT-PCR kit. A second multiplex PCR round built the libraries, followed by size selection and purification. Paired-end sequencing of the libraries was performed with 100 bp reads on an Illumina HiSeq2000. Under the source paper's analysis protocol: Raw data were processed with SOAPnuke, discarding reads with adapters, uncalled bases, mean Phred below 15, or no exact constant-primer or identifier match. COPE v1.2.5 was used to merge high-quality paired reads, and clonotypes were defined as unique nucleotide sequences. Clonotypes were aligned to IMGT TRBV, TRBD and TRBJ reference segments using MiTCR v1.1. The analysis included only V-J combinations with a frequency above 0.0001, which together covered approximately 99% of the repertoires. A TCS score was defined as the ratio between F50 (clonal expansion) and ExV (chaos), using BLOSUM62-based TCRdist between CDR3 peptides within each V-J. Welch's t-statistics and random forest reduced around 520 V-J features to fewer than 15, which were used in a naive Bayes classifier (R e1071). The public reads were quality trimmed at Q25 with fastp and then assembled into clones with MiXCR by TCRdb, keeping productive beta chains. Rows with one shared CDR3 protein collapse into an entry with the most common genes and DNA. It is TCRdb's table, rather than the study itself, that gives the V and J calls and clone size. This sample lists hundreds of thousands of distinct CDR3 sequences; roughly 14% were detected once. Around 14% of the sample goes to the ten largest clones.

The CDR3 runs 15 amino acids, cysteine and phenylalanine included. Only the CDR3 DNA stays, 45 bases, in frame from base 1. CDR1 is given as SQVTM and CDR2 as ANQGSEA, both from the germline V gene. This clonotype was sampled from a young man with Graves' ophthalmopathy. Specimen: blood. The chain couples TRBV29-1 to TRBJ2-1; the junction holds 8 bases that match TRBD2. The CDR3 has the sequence CRVAFSGTAYNEQFF. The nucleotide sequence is TGCAGAGTTGCTTTTAGCGGGACGGCCTACAATGAGCAGTTCTTC.